This TCR beta chain was obtained from a study of T cells after yellow fever vaccination. Across the study: Fractions with few cells were prepared using SMART-Seq v4 Ultra Low Input. General study points: Though it reached lower strength, the secondary response hit its peak faster, day 5 versus 15. Abundant clonotypes from the bulk population could have been carried over as contaminants into FACS-sorted repertoires.

TCRdb used MiXCR to reprocess the 5' RACE reads, holding one entry per CDR3 protein. The top ten hold roughly 0.86% of the sample, which has around 250,000 distinct CDR3 sequences, 6% to 7.5% seen once. There are a few counts of this clonotype. The antigen remains unidentified. This CDR3 comprises 16 residues. Trimming stripped 4 bases from V and 0 bases from J, with 19 bases between. CDR1 is DFQATT and CDR2 is SNEGSKA in the germline V gene (reference sequence). Specimen: CD4+ T cells sorted from PBMCs, collected 15 days after the yellow fever booster vaccination. This chain joins TRBV20-1 and TRBJ2-7; D gene uncertain. The origin of this receptor is a man younger than 45 who received the YFV17D yellow fever vaccine. Here the CDR3 DNA reads TGCAGTGCTACCAACCCTGGGCTCCTCAGCTCCTACGAGCAGTACTTC. Translated, it gives CSATNPGLLSSYEQYF.